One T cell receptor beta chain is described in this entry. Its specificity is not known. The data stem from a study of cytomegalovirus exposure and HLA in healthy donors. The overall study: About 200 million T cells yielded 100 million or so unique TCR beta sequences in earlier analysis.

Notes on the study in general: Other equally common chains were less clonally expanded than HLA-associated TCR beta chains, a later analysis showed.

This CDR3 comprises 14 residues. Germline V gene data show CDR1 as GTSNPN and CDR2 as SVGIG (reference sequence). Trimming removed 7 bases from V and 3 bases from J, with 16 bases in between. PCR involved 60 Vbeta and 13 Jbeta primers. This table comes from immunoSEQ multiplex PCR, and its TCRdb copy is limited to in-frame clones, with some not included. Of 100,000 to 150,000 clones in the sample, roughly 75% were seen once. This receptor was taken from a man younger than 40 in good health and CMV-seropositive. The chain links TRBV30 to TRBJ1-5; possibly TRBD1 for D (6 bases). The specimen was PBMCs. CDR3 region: CAFRDGGLNQPQHF. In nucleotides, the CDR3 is TGTGCCTTCCGGGACGGGGGGCTCAATCAGCCCCAGCATTTT. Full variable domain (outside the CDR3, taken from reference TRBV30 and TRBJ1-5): SQTIHQWPATLVQPVGSPLSLECTVEGTSNPNLYWYRQAAGRGLQLLFYSVGIGQISSEVPQNLSASRPQDRQFILSSKKLLLSDSGFYLCAFRDGGLNQPQHFGDGTRLSIL.